This T cell receptor (beta chain) was recovered during a study of radiotherapy plus CTLA-4 blockade in lung cancer (dated by TCRdb to 2017 to 2018). The study in broad terms: Among enrolled patients, 15% to 20% had an objective response and 31% reached disease control.

With respect to this clone: This receptor's antigen is unknown. Per-base qualities were not stored, and no clone one base away is much larger.

Library creation used the immunoSEQ multiplex PCR assay. The table was pulled from immuneACCESS by TCRdb, which kept in-frame rearrangements only. Such tables lose some clones; where checked, under half of the loss comes from unresolved V genes, and the rest has no known cause. Present in this sample are 45,000 or so clones, around 77% of which were seen just once. Jointly, the top ten make up more than 6.5% of the sample. The paper's findings and limits, for the study overall: Increased serum interferon-beta after radiation, together with early dynamic changes in blood T cell clones, were reported to be the strongest predictors of response. After treatment with radiotherapy and ipilimumab, TCR clones that originated in tumors expanded in peripheral blood.

The study evaluated CTLA-4 blockade (ipilimumab) given together with focal radiation therapy in patients who had chemo-refractory metastatic non-small-cell lung cancer. CDR1 and CDR2, per the germline V gene (reference sequence), are MNHEY and SMNVEV. The CDR3 numbers 15 residues from cysteine through phenylalanine. The retained sequence is limited to the CDR3, 45 bases, with the frame set at the first base. V loses 0 bases of germline sequence and J loses 8 bases, and the interval between the two ends is 13 bases. Recombination linked TRBV27 to TRBJ1-4; the D gene cannot be named for sure. Specimen: peripheral blood, collected from a patient treated with radiotherapy plus ipilimumab. The TCR comes from a human donor with non-small cell lung cancer who had stable disease on radiotherapy plus ipilimumab. In nucleotides, the sequence is TGTGCCAGCAGTTTATCGTATAGGGCTTGGGAAAAACTGTTTTTT. This codes for CASSLSYRAWEKLFF.